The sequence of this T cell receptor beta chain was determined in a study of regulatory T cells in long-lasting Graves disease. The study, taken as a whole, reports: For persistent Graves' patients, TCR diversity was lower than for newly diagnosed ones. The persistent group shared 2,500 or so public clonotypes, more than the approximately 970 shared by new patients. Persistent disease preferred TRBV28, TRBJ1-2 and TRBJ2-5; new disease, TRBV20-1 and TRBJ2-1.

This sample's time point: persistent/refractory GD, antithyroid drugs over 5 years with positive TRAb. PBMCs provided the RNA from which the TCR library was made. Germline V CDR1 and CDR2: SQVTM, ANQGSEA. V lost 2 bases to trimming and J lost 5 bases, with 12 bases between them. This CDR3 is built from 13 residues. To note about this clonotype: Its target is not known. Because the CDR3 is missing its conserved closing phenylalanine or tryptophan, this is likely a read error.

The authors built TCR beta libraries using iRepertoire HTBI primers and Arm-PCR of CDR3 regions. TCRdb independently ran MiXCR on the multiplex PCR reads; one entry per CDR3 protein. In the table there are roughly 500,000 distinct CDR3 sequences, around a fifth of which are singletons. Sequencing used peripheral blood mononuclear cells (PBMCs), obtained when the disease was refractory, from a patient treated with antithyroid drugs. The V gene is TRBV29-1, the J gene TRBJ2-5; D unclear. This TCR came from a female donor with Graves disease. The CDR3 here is CSVESGFEETQYS. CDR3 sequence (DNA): TGCAGCGTTGAATCCGGGTTCGAGGAGACCCAGTACTCC.